These 25 T cell receptor beta chains originate from one sample sequenced in a study of vaccination and CD4 T cells after COVID-19. TCRdb processed the PCR reads anew with MiXCR; each CDR3 protein has one entry. This table has about 20,000 distinct CDR3 sequences, roughly 64% appearing once. The specimen was CD4+ T cells from blood, collected before SARS-CoV-2 vaccination. The receptors shown here come from a human donor who had recovered from COVID-19.

This sequence joins TRBV5-4 and TRBJ2-2; the match to TRBD2 covers 9 bases. The CDR3 sequence is 14 residues long. Germline V CDR1 and CDR2: SGHNT, YYREEE (reference sequence). V was pared by 4 bases and J by 7 bases, with 5 bases of the junction left unmatched. The CDR3 reads CASSLSGRNGELFF. In DNA form, the CDR3 reads TGTGCCAGCAGCCTAAGCGGGAGGAACGGGGAGCTGTTTTTT.

The chain is built from TRBV6-1 and TRBJ2-7, with 7 bases aligning to TRBD1. Germline values: CDR1 MNHNS, CDR2 SASEGT. Trimming at V came to 6 bases and at J to 1 base, leaving 9 bases not matched to a gene. The CDR3 has 15 residues. This chain's CDR3 is CASSSDRAGSYEQYF. The DNA of the CDR3 is TGTGCCAGCAGCTCTGACAGGGCAGGGTCCTACGAGCAGTACTTC.

This clonotype occurred a few times. V usage is TRBV20-1 and J usage is TRBJ2-1; unclear D gene. Trimming cost V 5 bases and J 9 bases, with 11 bases left between them. Germline assignment: CDR1 DFQATT and CDR2 SNEGSKA (reference sequence). CDR3 length equals 11 residues. This CDR3 reads CSAPSLGEQFF. As DNA, the CDR3 is TGCAGTGCTCCCTCCCTGGGTGAGCAGTTCTTC.

CDR3 residues: CSARGGNHQHF. In DNA, the CDR3 is TGCAGTGCTAGAGGGGGAAACCACCAGCATTTT. The V and J genes are TRBV20-1 and TRBJ1-5; D remains ambiguous. This CDR3 is 11 amino acids long. Trimming removed 1 base at V and 12 bases at J, with 10 bases between. Germline V gene lookup returns CDR1 DFQATT and CDR2 SNEGSKA (reference sequence).

The chain recombines TRBV5-1 with TRBJ1-6; D gene unclear. The V gene lost 4 bases and the J gene lost 9 bases, with 17 bases spanning the gap. Germline lookup yields CDR1 SGHRS and CDR2 YFSETQ. This CDR3 region has 15 residues. CDR3 amino acids: CASSPTGTDSSPLHF. CDR3 bases: TGCGCCAGCAGCCCTACGGGAACCGACTCTTCACCCCTCCACTTT.

This clonotype was picked up a small number of times. The chain joins TRBV7-9 to TRBJ2-3, with D unclear. The CDR3 has 13 amino acids. V lost 5 bases to trimming and J lost 2 bases, with 8 bases between them. The germline V gene encodes CDR1 SEHNR and CDR2 FQNEAQ (reference sequence). CDR3 loop: CASSPRNTDTQYF. CDR3 in DNA: TGTGCCAGCAGCCCCAGGAACACAGATACGCAGTATTTT.

The V and J genes are TRBV28 and TRBJ2-3; D is unresolved. The CDR3 contains 13 residues. CDR1 and CDR2 from the germline V gene are MDHEN and SYDVKM. In DNA form, the CDR3 reads TGTGGGGTTAGCCGACCACTCACAGATACGCAGTATTTT. It encodes CGVSRPLTDTQYF.

The chain uses TRBV19 and TRBJ1-1; 9 bases are shared with TRBD1. The CDR3 extends over 15 amino acids. Germline V gene sequence: CDR1 LNHDA, CDR2 SQIVND (reference sequence). The trim removed 1 base at V and 6 bases at J, leaving 6 bases unmatched. The CDR3, as DNA: TGTGCCAGTAGTATAGGGACAGGGGCTGGGGCTGAAGCTTTCTTT. Its protein product is CASSIGTGAGAEAFF.

This rearrangement joins TRBV12-3 or TRBV12-4 to TRBJ1-5; D is unresolved. The CDR3 sequence is 19 residues long. Between the trimmed V and J ends, which lost 2 bases and 2 bases, there was a span of 22 bases. CDR3 loop: CASSLQVLLSGRRNQPQHF. The CDR3 coding sequence is TGTGCCAGCAGTTTACAGGTCCTTCTTTCCGGCCGCCGCAATCAGCCCCAGCATTTT.

The chain is built from TRBV18 and TRBJ2-4, with 9 bases lining up with TRBD1. The V gene's germline CDR1 is KGHSH and CDR2 LQKENI. The CDR3 covers 15 residues. V dropped 0 bases and J dropped 7; count of bases not matched to a gene: 4. This chain's CDR3 is CASSPPGGQGNIQYF. CDR3 DNA: TGTGCCAGCTCACCACCCGGGGGACAGGGTAACATTCAGTACTTC. The whole variable domain, filled in from reference TRBV18 and TRBJ2-4, reads NAGVMQNPRHLVRRRGQEARLRCSPMKGHSHVYWYRQLPEEGLKFMVYLQKENIIDESGMPKERFSAEFPKEGPSILRIQQVVRGDSAAYFCASSPPGGQGNIQYFGAGTRLSVL.

The V call is TRBV20-1, the J call TRBJ1-5; D uncertain. This CDR3 is built from 13 residues. The germline V gene encodes CDR1 DFQATT and CDR2 SNEGSKA (reference sequence). V was trimmed by 0 bases and J by 4 bases, leaving 7 bases between them. CDR3 region: CSARDEGNQPQHF. CDR3 nucleotides: TGCAGTGCTAGAGACGAGGGAAATCAGCCCCAGCATTTT.

The V and J genes are TRBV19 and TRBJ2-7; 8 bases are shared with TRBD2. The trim removed 5 bases at V and 5 bases at J, leaving 5 bases unmatched. The CDR3 sequence is 13 residues long. Germline CDR1 and CDR2: LNHDA and SQIVND (reference sequence). CDR3 region: CASSPGLVDEQYF. The CDR3 DNA sequence: TGTGCCAGTAGTCCGGGACTAGTCGACGAGCAGTACTTC.

J is TRBJ2-5 and V is TRBV7-2; perhaps TRBD1 as D (5 bases). CDR3 length: 14 residues. The germline gives CDR1 SGHTA, CDR2 FQGNSA. The V gene lost 4 bases and the J gene lost 4 bases, with 13 bases spanning the gap. The CDR3 DNA is TGTGCCAGCAGCTCCAGGGATTTCACAGAGACCCAGTACTTC. This codes for CASSSRDFTETQYF.

The V and J genes are TRBV27 and TRBJ2-5, with 14 bases matching TRBD2. The V segment lost 5 bases and the J segment 5 bases; nucleotides outside the gene matches: 7. The germline gives CDR1 MNHEY, CDR2 SMNVEV (reference sequence). CDR3 size: 16 residues. CDR3 nucleotides: TGTGCCAGCAGTCGACTAGCGGGAGGGCCGGGGGAGACCCAGTACTTC. Protein product: CASSRLAGGPGETQYF.

The V and J genes are TRBV7-8 and TRBJ2-3; TRBD1 matches at 8 bases. V lost 3 bases to trimming and J lost 6 bases; unmatched junction nucleotides: 8. The CDR3 has 15 amino acids. Germline assignment: CDR1 SGHVS and CDR2 FQNEAQ. For the CDR3, the DNA is TGTGCCAGCAGCTTTGGGGACAGGAAAGGGGATACGCAGTATTTT. Protein: CASSFGDRKGDTQYF.

The chain links TRBV2 to TRBJ1-2, with TRBD1 identical over 10 bases. Trimming removed 7 bases from V and 0 bases from J; junction bases left unmatched: 8. There are 16 residues in the CDR3. Germline V CDR1 and CDR2: SNHLY, FYNNEI. CDR3: CASNPTGGSANYGYTF. For the CDR3, the DNA is TGTGCCAGCAACCCGACAGGGGGCTCTGCTAACTATGGCTACACCTTC.

The chain has TRBV6-1 and TRBJ2-3; 11 bases are a match to TRBD2. V lost 7 bases and J lost 4; bases outside the gene matches: 7. Per the germline V gene, CDR1 is MNHNS and CDR2 is SASEGT. CDR3 length: 15 residues. CDR3 residues: CASTKLAGVADTQYF. The CDR3 DNA sequence: TGTGCCAGCACCAAACTAGCGGGAGTCGCAGATACGCAGTATTTT.

This chain uses TRBV12-3 or TRBV12-4 with TRBJ2-1; D is uncertain. CDR3 length equals 11 residues. Trimming removed 6 bases at V and 9 bases at J, with 9 bases between. The CDR3 spells CASSSDGEQFF. The CDR3 nucleotides are TGTGCCAGCAGCTCAGATGGTGAGCAGTTCTTC.

The rearrangement joins TRBV6-2 or TRBV6-3 to TRBJ1-6; the D is unclear. The CDR3 has 14 residues. CDR1 MNHEY and CDR2 SVGEGT come from the germline V gene. Trimming stripped 2 bases from V and 9 bases from J, with 11 bases between. The CDR3, as DNA: TGTGCCAGCAGTTACCCGAGATATGGTTCACCCCTCCACTTT. Its translation: CASSYPRYGSPLHF.

The chain uses TRBV24-1 and TRBJ2-1, with D unresolved. The V gene's germline CDR1 is KGHDR and CDR2 SFDVKD. The CDR3 length is 14 residues. Trimming left V 5 bases short and J 4 bases short, with 11 bases between. In DNA form, the CDR3 reads TGTGCCACCAGTGGCCCGCCTTTTTACAATGAGCAGTTCTTC. This gives the protein CATSGPPFYNEQFF.

V gene TRBV25-1 combines with J gene TRBJ2-5; possible D gene TRBD2, 6 bases. Germline V lookup: CDR1 MGHDK, CDR2 SYGVNS. This CDR3 region has 15 residues. Trimming removed 3 bases from V and 5 bases from J, with 16 bases in between. The DNA for the CDR3 is TGTGCCAGCAGTGATGTCGGACTATCCCATGAGACCCAGTACTTC. Its protein is CASSDVGLSHETQYF.

This clonotype has only a few counts. The chain carries TRBV15 and TRBJ2-3; tentative D call: TRBD1 (5 bases). Germline CDR1 reads LNHNV; CDR2 reads YYDKDF (reference sequence). The V gene lost 1 base and the J gene lost 2 bases, with 16 bases spanning the gap. This CDR3 spans 17 amino acids. CDR3 protein: CATSRAPPGLVTDTQYF. Here the CDR3 DNA reads TGTGCCACCAGCAGAGCCCCCCCAGGGCTTGTCACAGATACGCAGTATTTT.

The table lists this clonotype with a few counts. J is TRBJ2-3 and V is TRBV7-2; 10 nucleotides match TRBD2. CDR3 length equals 17 residues. V lost 4 bases and J lost 2; bases outside the gene matches: 9. Germline V gives CDR1 SGHTA, CDR2 FQGNSA. This chain's CDR3 is CASSSPGLASYTDTQYF. CDR3 nucleotides: TGTGCCAGCAGCTCTCCGGGACTAGCGAGCTACACAGATACGCAGTATTTT.

The chain carries TRBV20-1 and TRBJ1-1; D gene ambiguous. Germline-derived CDR1 and CDR2 are DFQATT and SNEGSKA (reference sequence). This CDR3 contains 17 residues. Trimming cost V 0 bases and J 1 base, with 18 bases left between them. The CDR3 nucleotides read TGCAGTGCTAGAGATGGGAGGGAAGGTACATCGAACACTGAAGCTTTCTTT. Protein product: CSARDGREGTSNTEAFF.

This clonotype was counted between two and nine times. The rearrangement joins TRBV6-1 to TRBJ2-5, with D possibly being TRBD1 or TRBD2 (6 bases each). Between the trimmed V and J ends, which lost 7 bases and 0 bases, there was a span of 9 bases. The CDR3 extends over 13 amino acids. Germline V gene lookup returns CDR1 MNHNS and CDR2 SASEGT. CDR3 region: CASIRGDQETQYF. For the CDR3, the DNA is TGTGCCAGCATTAGGGGGGACCAAGAGACCCAGTACTTC.